This TCR beta chain was identified during a study of molecular identifiers for immune sequencing clone quantification. Across the whole study: Replicates partitioned RNA from approximately 20,000 or 100,000 naive CD8 cells into five parts, sequencing four.

In this sample, this clonotype turned up many times. Its antigen remains unidentified. The CDR3 runs to 14 residues. V lost 8 bases, J lost 3 bases, and 16 bases lay in between. In TCRdb, the PCR reads were re-called with MiXCR into one record per CDR3 protein. The top ten clones hold around 0.76% of a sample with more than 450,000 distinct CDR3 sequences, about 25% of them seen once. Sorted naive CD8 T cells were those defined as CD8+CD4-CCR7+CD45RA+. The study's findings and limits: Spiked TCR RNA from one Jurkat cell reportedly showed up when mixed among 950,000 to 1,000,000 naive cells.

The sequence came from a human donor in good health. Some libraries in this study had Jurkat cell RNA spiked in. The gene calls are TRBV12-3 or TRBV12-4 and TRBJ2-5; tentatively, D is TRBD2 (6 bases). Source material: naive CD8+ T cells from blood, with Jurkat cell RNA spiked in. Documented subset: FACS-sorted CD8+CD4-CCR7+CD45RA+ naive T cells. As DNA, the CDR3 is TGTGCCAGCGCCGACCACGCGGGGAAAGAGACCCAGTACTTC. Translated: CASADHAGKETQYF.